This TCR beta chain was obtained from a study of shared clonotypes between healthy human individuals. Study-wide background: Participating donors consisted of a couple of women and a few men aged 18 to 49. Plates per donor: three CD4 naive, three CD4 memory, two CD8 naive, one CD8 memory.

Turning to this clone: The antigen remains undetermined.

Each cell subset's genomic DNA was divided evenly among several immunoSEQ plates. This table comes from immunoSEQ multiplex PCR, and its TCRdb copy is limited to in-frame clones, with some not included. There are around 1,100,000 clones in the sample; 77% occur only once, and approximately 0.9% lies in the top ten. The germline V gene encodes CDR1 MGHDK and CDR2 SYGVNS. The CDR3 runs 15 residues. J lost 3 bases, V lost 4 bases, and 3 bases had no gene match. General study points: The generation probabilities recorded for non-shared clonotypes fell below those of clonotypes shared by all four donors.

The genes are TRBV25-1 and TRBJ1-1, with TRBD1 matching 12 bases. The sample was memory CD4+ T cells from PBMCs. Noted subset: CD45RA-negative fraction. The receptor was derived from a man between 18 and 29 years old in good health. Some clones in this sample may be carry-over from other donors' samples. CDR3 DNA: TGTGCCAGCAGTGGGGACAGGGGGCTTTACACTGAAGCTTTCTTT. Amino acid sequence: CASSGDRGLYTEAFF.